Listed here are 20 T cell receptor beta chains from one sample, sequenced in a study of blood T cells in healthy people across ages. Sample-barcoded 5' priming and a J-beta primer mix drove a second PCR of roughly 7 to 11 cycles. TCRdb reprocessed the 5' RACE reads with MiXCR, giving one entry per CDR3 protein. The sample contains almost 800,000 distinct CDR3 sequences, 55% to 70% of which appear only once. Sequencing was carried out using blood. These receptors were obtained from a young man in good health.

J is TRBJ1-2 and V is TRBV29-1; D is unclear. Germline V CDR1 and CDR2: SQVTM, ANQGSEA. The CDR3 is 15 amino acids. V was clipped by 1 base and J by 6 bases, with 18 bases between them. Here the CDR3 reads CSVEGRGNRLHGYTF. DNA of the CDR3: TGCAGCGTTGAAGGGCGGGGTAATCGTCTTCATGGCTACACCTTC.

The rearrangement joins TRBV4-1 to TRBJ2-5; possibly TRBD2 for D (5 bases). Looked up from germline, CDR1 is MGHRA and CDR2 is YSYEKL. The germline V and J ends were trimmed by 1 base and 4 bases, with 13 bases remaining between them. The CDR3 loop spans 15 amino acids. In DNA, the CDR3 is TGCGCCAGCAGCCAAGTGGTACGGGAAGTAGAGACCCAGTACTTC. Its protein is CASSQVVREVETQYF.

This clonotype appeared a single time. One base away lies a much larger clone, so this may be a sequencing read error. The rearrangement joins TRBV10-3 to TRBJ1-2; 7 nucleotides agree with TRBD1. This CDR3 has 14 amino acids. Germline CDR1 ENHRY, CDR2 SYGVKD. The CDR3, as DNA: TGTGCCAGCAGTAAACAGGGGTCAGACTATGGCTACACCTTC. This translates into CASSKQGSDYGYTF.

The chain uses TRBV7-3 and TRBJ2-1; 9 bases are a match to TRBD2. Trimming cost V 2 bases and J 6 bases; bases outside gene matches: 5. The CDR3 totals 15 residues. Germline lookup yields CDR1 SGHTA and CDR2 FQGTGA. The CDR3 DNA reads as TGTGCCAGCAGCTTAGACGCGGGAGGGATCAATGAGCAGTTCTTC. The encoded protein is CASSLDAGGINEQFF.

This chain uses TRBV7-2 with TRBJ1-2; D not resolved. V dropped 0 bases and J dropped 4 bases, with 12 bases sitting between them. Looked up from germline, CDR1 is SGHTA and CDR2 is FQGNSA. This CDR3 has 15 amino acids. CDR3 sequence (DNA): TGTGCCAGCAGCTTAGCTCCGGGGAGTTCCTATGGCTACACCTTC. This encodes CASSLAPGSSYGYTF.

The CDR3 DNA reads as TGTGCCAGCAGCTTAGTCACCACTGAAGCTTTCTTT. Encoded protein: CASSLVTTEAFF. The chain uses TRBV7-2 and TRBJ1-1; D not resolved. The germline V and J ends were trimmed by 1 base and 4 bases, with 4 bases remaining between them. The length of the CDR3 is 12 residues. Germline V CDR1 and CDR2: SGHTA, FQGNSA.

The sample holds one count of this clonotype. The chain carries TRBV7-9 and TRBJ2-7, with D perhaps TRBD1 or TRBD2 (5 bases each). V was pared by 7 bases and J by 2 bases, with 9 bases between. The CDR3 loop spans 12 amino acids. Germline loops: CDR1 SEHNR, CDR2 FQNEAQ (reference sequence). As DNA, the CDR3 is TGTGCCAGCACCGGGGACGCCTACGAGCAGTACTTC. The encoded protein is CASTGDAYEQYF. Combining the CDR3 with reference TRBV7-9 and TRBJ2-7 gives the whole variable domain DTGVSQNPRHKITKRGQNVTFRCDPISEHNRLYWYRQTLGQGPEFLTYFQNEAQLEKSRLLSDRFSAERPKGSFSTLEIQRTEQGDSAMYLCASTGDAYEQYFGPGTRLTVT.

This clonotype has only a few counts. This chain connects TRBV20-1 to TRBJ2-1; the match to TRBD2 covers 8 bases. This CDR3 region has 17 residues. CDR1 and CDR2 (germline): DFQATT, SNEGSKA (reference sequence). The ends lost 6 bases at V and 4 bases at J; junction bases unmatched: 17. CDR3 nucleotide sequence: TGCAGTGCCCAAAGCGGGGGCGGAGAGGGTCCTTACAATGAGCAGTTCTTC. Encoded protein: CSAQSGGGEGPYNEQFF.

The V gene is TRBV5-1, the J gene TRBJ2-5; D may be TRBD1 (6 bases). The J call may not be correct, given that the DNA end is closer to TRBJ2-7. Per germline, CDR1 SGHRS and CDR2 YFSETQ. The CDR3 spans 15 residues. This CDR3 reads CASSSWPGETNEQYF. CDR3 sequence (DNA): TGCGCCAGCAGCTCCTGGCCAGGGGAGACGAACGAGCAGTACTTC.

The V and J genes are TRBV6-1 and TRBJ2-1; D gene uncertain. In germline, CDR1 is MNHNS, CDR2 SASEGT. The length of the CDR3 is 13 residues. Trimming removed 5 bases at V and 9 bases at J, with 14 bases between. In nucleotides, the CDR3 is TGTGCCAGCAGTCAGCCCAGCTCCCTTGAGCAGTTCTTC. Protein sequence: CASSQPSSLEQFF.

This sequence joins TRBV27 and TRBJ1-2; tentative D call: TRBD1 (6 bases). The CDR3 has 14 residues. Germline CDR1 MNHEY, CDR2 SMNVEV (reference sequence). The V gene lost 6 bases and the J gene lost 3 bases, with 14 bases spanning the gap. The CDR3 region is CASSLRGGHYGYTF. DNA of the CDR3: TGTGCCAGCAGCCTCCGGGGGGGCCACTATGGCTACACCTTC.

This clonotype showed up just a few times. The chain uses TRBV11-2 and TRBJ2-2, with D perhaps matching TRBD1 (5 bases). The CDR3 is 14 amino acids. CDR1 and CDR2 from the germline V gene are SGHAT and FQNNGV. Trimming removed 2 bases at V and 4 bases at J, with 8 bases between. This CDR3 is CASSLTTVTGELFF. DNA for the CDR3: TGTGCCAGCAGCTTAACGACAGTCACCGGGGAGCTGTTTTTT.

CDR3 region: CSALSGRAWNEQFF. The CDR3 DNA sequence: TGCAGTGCTCTAAGCGGGAGGGCCTGGAATGAGCAGTTCTTC. This sequence joins TRBV20-1 and TRBJ2-1; 10 nucleotides agree with TRBD2. The CDR3 consists of 14 residues. The J segment lost 7 bases and the V segment lost 5 bases, leaving 8 bases of the junction unmatched. Per the germline V gene, CDR1 is DFQATT and CDR2 is SNEGSKA (reference sequence).

The chain uses TRBV4-3 and TRBJ2-7; D call uncertain. Trimming cost V 4 bases and J 1 base, with 14 bases left between them. From germline, CDR1 is LGHNA and CDR2 YSLEER. This CDR3 has 15 amino acids. The CDR3 sequence is CASSPERTASYEQYF. The CDR3 nucleotides are TGCGCCAGCAGCCCCGAAAGGACCGCGTCCTACGAGCAGTACTTC.

The chain has TRBV11-2 and TRBJ2-3; weak D call: TRBD2 (5 bases). Trimming removed 5 bases at V and 1 base at J, with 16 bases between. The CDR3 covers 16 residues. The V gene's germline CDR1 is SGHAT and CDR2 FQNNGV. CDR3 protein: CASSPLRLAGTDTQYF. The DNA for the CDR3 is TGTGCCAGCAGCCCCCTTCGGCTAGCTGGCACAGATACGCAGTATTTT. The full variable domain, rest sourced from reference TRBV11-2 and TRBJ2-3, is EAGVAQSPRYKIIEKRQSVAFWCNPISGHATLYWYQQILGQGPKLLIQFQNNGVVDDSQLPKDRFSAERLKGVDSTLKIQPAKLEDSAVYLCASSPLRLAGTDTQYFGPGTRLTVL.

The gene calls are TRBV7-2 and TRBJ2-1; 9 bases fit TRBD2. V gave up 5 bases and J gave up 7 bases; unmatched junction bases: 18. This CDR3 comprises 18 residues. Germline CDR1 is SGHTA and CDR2 is FQGNSA. The CDR3 DNA sequence: TGTGCCAGCAGCCAAAACGACAGGGTTAGCGGGAGAACGAATGAGCAGTTCTTC. Protein product: CASSQNDRVSGRTNEQFF.

This chain joins TRBV4-2 and TRBJ1-2; TRBD1 matches at 8 bases. This CDR3 region has 16 residues. Germline V lookup: CDR1 LGHNA, CDR2 YNFKEQ. Trimming at V came to 4 bases and at J to 8 bases, leaving 15 bases not matched to a gene. Here the CDR3 DNA reads TGTGCCAGCAGCCCTGGTGACGAGGACAGGGTCTTCGGCTACACCTTC. It yields the protein CASSPGDEDRVFGYTF.

The chain is built from TRBV28 and TRBJ2-7; TRBD1 or TRBD2 may be the D gene (5 bases each). The CDR3 length is 13 residues. The germline V and J ends were trimmed by 8 bases and 0 bases, with 11 bases remaining between them. Germline lookup yields CDR1 MDHEN and CDR2 SYDVKM. The CDR3 nucleotides read TGTGCCAGCGCACGGGACCTCTCCTACGAGCAGTACTTC. This translates into CASARDLSYEQYF.

This clonotype occurred once. The chain joins TRBV3-1 to TRBJ2-6; D possibly corresponds to TRBD2 (5 bases). Germline CDR1 is LGHDT and CDR2 is YNNKEL (reference sequence). Trimming took 6 bases from V and 4 from J, leaving 16 bases between them. This CDR3 has 16 residues. The CDR3 region is CASSPKIGKGANVLTF. CDR3 bases: TGTGCCAGCAGTCCTAAAATCGGGAAAGGGGCCAACGTCCTGACTTTC. Full variable domain (remainder filled in from reference TRBV3-1 and TRBJ2-6): DTAVSQTPKYLVTQMGNDKSIKCEQNLGHDTMYWYKQDSKKFLKIMFSYNNKELIINETVPNRFSPKSPDKAHLNLHINSLELGDSAVYFCASSPKIGKGANVLTFGAGSRLTVL.

This clonotype was observed a few times. The V call is TRBV24-1, the J call TRBJ2-6; D not certain. The CDR3 spans 17 residues. Germline CDR1 and CDR2: KGHDR and SFDVKD. Trimming removed 2 bases at V and 0 bases at J, with 10 bases between. This CDR3 reads CATSDSNGFSGANVLTF. The DNA of the CDR3 is TGTGCCACCAGTGATTCTAACGGGTTCTCTGGGGCCAACGTCCTGACTTTC.